One sample yielded the 11 T cell receptor beta chains listed below, sequenced in a study of blood T cell repertoires in COVID-19. Assay: immunoSEQ multiplex PCR; the TCRdb copy retains only in-frame clones and omits some. This table holds about 310,000 clones, just under 90% found once. The sample taken for sequencing was PBMCs or T cells enriched from blood (not recorded which). All receptors derive from a young woman who had recovered from COVID-19.

CDR3 in amino acids: CSDSWGQDTQYF. In nucleotides, the CDR3 is TGCAGCGACTCTTGGGGACAAGATACGCAGTATTTT. The V and J genes are TRBV29-1 and TRBJ2-3; weak D call: TRBD1 (6 bases). Germline V gene lookup returns CDR1 SQVTM and CDR2 ANQGSEA. There are 12 residues in the CDR3. Between the trimmed V and J ends, which lost 7 bases and 5 bases, there was a span of 13 bases.

The genes are TRBV21-1 and TRBJ1-3; TRBD1, as called in the table, went unchecked against the DNA. TRBV21-1 is listed as a pseudogene. This CDR3 has 17 amino acids. In DNA, the CDR3 is TGTGCCAGCAGCAAAGGTACAGGGGCAGACTCTGGAAACACCATATATTTT. Translation: CASSKGTGADSGNTIYF.

This rearrangement joins TRBV3-1 (or the pseudogene TRBV3-2) to TRBJ1-3; TRBD1 is a possible D gene (5 bases). In germline, CDR1 is LGHDT, CDR2 YNNKEL (reference sequence). The CDR3 is made up of 15 amino acids. The V end was cut by 3 bases, the J end by 0 bases, with 9 bases between. CDR3 DNA: TGTGCCAGCAGCCACGGACAACCCTCTGGAAACACCATATATTTT. Protein: CASSHGQPSGNTIYF.

V and J are TRBV6-2 or TRBV6-3 and TRBJ2-7, with D possibly matching TRBD2 (6 bases). CDR1 MNHEY and CDR2 SVGEGT come from the germline V gene. The CDR3 loop spans 16 amino acids. Between the trimmed V and J ends, which lost 2 bases and 2 bases, there was a span of 16 bases. The CDR3 DNA is TGTGCCAGCAGTTACGGATCCCGGGACTTAACCTACGAGCAGTACTTC. It codes for CASSYGSRDLTYEQYF.

The chain has TRBV7-9 and TRBJ2-3; TRBD2 agrees at 7 bases. J was trimmed by 4 bases and V by 10 bases; bases with no gene match: 14. The germline V gene has CDR1 SEHNR and CDR2 FQNEAQ (reference sequence). The length of the CDR3 is 15 residues. CDR3 DNA: TGTGCCACGGACGGGGTGCGGGAGAATGCAGATACGCAGTATTTT. Translation gives CATDGVRENADTQYF.

This chain uses TRBV6-2 or TRBV6-3 with TRBJ1-2; D perhaps matches TRBD1 (6 bases). The CDR3 consists of 15 residues. Germline CDR1 MNHEY, CDR2 SVGEGT. V shed 6 bases and J shed 1 base, with 15 bases lying between them. The CDR3 DNA is TGTGCCAGCAGCCCCGGACAGCCGCTTAACTATGGCTACACCTTC. As protein: CASSPGQPLNYGYTF.

V and J are TRBV7-3 and TRBJ2-1; TRBD2 aligns across 10 bases. Germline V gives CDR1 SGHTA, CDR2 FQGTGA. There are 19 residues in the CDR3. J lost 4 bases, V lost 1 base, and 13 bases had no gene match. As DNA, the CDR3 is TGTGCCAGCAGCTTAATAGCCCTGGTGTCTAGCGGGGGTTACAATGAGCAGTTCTTC. This gives the protein CASSLIALVSSGGYNEQFF.

J is TRBJ1-1 and V is TRBV19; D gene unclear. This CDR3 is 12 amino acids long. Trimming shortened V by 5 bases and J by 6 bases, and 10 bases separated the two germline ends. CDR1 and CDR2 (germline): LNHDA, SQIVND (reference sequence). Written as DNA, the CDR3 is TGTGCCAGTAGTCAACAGCGGGCTGAAGCTTTCTTT. Residues: CASSQQRAEAFF.

V and J are TRBV19 and TRBJ2-1, with 12 bases identical to TRBD2. The length of the CDR3 is 15 residues. Germline CDR1 LNHDA, CDR2 SQIVND (reference sequence). V trimming: 5 bases; J trimming: 9 bases; junction bases outside the gene matches: 8. CDR3 coding DNA: TGTGCCAGTAGTGAACTAGCGGGAGGTACAGCTGAGCAGTTCTTC. Its protein is CASSELAGGTAEQFF.

CDR3 in DNA: TGTGCCAGCAGCGTAGTGCAGGGACAAGGAGATACGCAGTATTTT. It translates to CASSVVQGQGDTQYF. The J gene is TRBJ2-3, the V gene TRBV9, with a possible D match to TRBD1 (6 bases). The V end was cut by 0 bases, the J end by 5 bases, with 13 bases between. This CDR3 region has 15 residues. Germline assignment: CDR1 SGDLS and CDR2 YYNGEE.

Of note for this clone: The same CDR3 arises from other DNA sequences in this sample as well. This rearrangement joins TRBV11-2 to TRBJ2-1; D is ambiguous. V lost 1 base, J lost 10 bases, and 5 bases lay in between. The CDR3 sequence is 11 residues long. CDR1 SGHAT and CDR2 FQNNGV come from the germline V gene. For the CDR3, the DNA is TGTGCCAGCAGCTTAGTTAGAGAGCAGTTCTTC. Translating gives CASSLVREQFF.